The entry below describes one TCR beta chain. Clones were read by immunoSEQ multiplex PCR, and TCRdb kept only the in-frame ones, dropping some. The sample lists 200,000 to 300,000 clones; 88% were seen once. This CDR3 region has 14 residues. V trimming: 2 bases; J trimming: 2 bases; junction bases outside the gene matches: 2. In germline, CDR1 is SGHAT, CDR2 FQNNGV. This specimen belongs to a study of blood T cell repertoires in COVID-19. This TCR was sampled from a man in his sixties who had recovered from COVID-19. The rearrangement links TRBV11-2 to TRBJ1-2, with TRBD1 matching 7 bases. Specimen: peripheral blood. CDR3 DNA sequence: TGTGCCAGCAGCTTAAGGGACAGCAACTATGGCTACACCTTC. Translated, it gives CASSLRDSNYGYTF. Combining the CDR3 with reference TRBV11-2 and TRBJ1-2 gives the whole variable domain EAGVAQSPRYKIIEKRQSVAFWCNPISGHATLYWYQQILGQGPKLLIQFQNNGVVDDSQLPKDRFSAERLKGVDSTLKIQPAKLEDSAVYLCASSLRDSNYGYTFGSGTRLTVV.